The entry that follows covers one T cell receptor (beta chain) sequence. Antigen specificity is unknown. These data are taken from a study of cytomegalovirus exposure and HLA in healthy donors. Study findings and constraints: Prior analysis indicated that the majority of TCR beta V segments exhibited productivity approximately 90% or approximately 30% of the time.

The PCR used 60 Vbeta and 13 Jbeta primers. The assay was immunoSEQ multiplex PCR, and TCRdb's table has in-frame clones only and misses some. The sample lists 250,000 to 300,000 clones; 70% to 90% were seen once. The ends lost 3 bases at V and 4 bases at J; junction bases unmatched: 0. The length of the CDR3 is 13 residues. The germline V gene has CDR1 LGHNA and CDR2 YSLEER. The chain employs TRBV4-3 and TRBJ1-3, with 7 bases fitting TRBD1. This clonotype originated in a woman between 40 and 50 years old in good health and CMV-seropositive. What was sequenced was PBMCs. The CDR3 is CASSQGQGNTIYF. The CDR3 region has the DNA TGCGCCAGCAGCCAGGGACAGGGAAACACCATATATTTT.